Below, 24 T cell receptor beta chains from the same sample are listed, as sequenced in a study of blood T cell repertoires in COVID-19. Generated by immunoSEQ multiplex PCR, the TCRdb table keeps only in-frame clones and is missing some. The data contain around 150,000 clones, around 92% of them seen just once; the ten biggest clones take up 2.5% to 3.5%. What was sequenced was peripheral blood. Receptors originate from a man aged 60-69 years with acute or convalescent COVID-19.

The chain links TRBV7-9 to TRBJ1-5; no clear D gene. The V end was cut by 4 bases, the J end by 3 bases, with 19 bases between. Per germline, CDR1 SEHNR and CDR2 FQNEAQ (reference sequence). The CDR3 extends over 17 amino acids. CDR3 bases: TGTGCCAGCAGCTCCCGGTATGCCGAAGTAAACAATCAGCCCCAGCATTTT. Translating it yields CASSSRYAEVNNQPQHF.

Turning to this clone: The same CDR3 arises from other DNA sequences in this sample as well. The V and J genes are TRBV5-1 and TRBJ2-5; possible D gene TRBD2, 6 bases. Between the trimmed V and J ends, which lost 5 bases and 2 bases, there was a span of 10 bases. Germline CDR1 is SGHRS and CDR2 is YFSETQ. The CDR3 consists of 13 residues. The CDR3 DNA is TGCGCCAGCAGGGTAGGAGGGCAAGAGACCCAGTACTTC. This sequence encodes CASRVGGQETQYF.

The CDR3 DNA sequence: TGTGCCAGCAGCTTTGGAGGTAACACTGAAGCTTTCTTT. Translating it yields CASSFGGNTEAFF. The V gene is TRBV7-9, the J gene TRBJ1-1; D uncertain. V was clipped by 3 bases and J by 2 bases, with 7 bases between them. Germline CDR1 is SEHNR and CDR2 is FQNEAQ (reference sequence). This CDR3 has 13 amino acids.

V usage is TRBV12-3 or TRBV12-4 and J usage is TRBJ2-1; D gene unclear. Trimming took off 2 bases at V and 10 bases at J, with 6 bases between the two ends. The CDR3 runs to 11 residues. CDR3 sequence reads: CASSLQYEQFF. DNA of the CDR3: TGTGCCAGCAGTTTACAGTACGAGCAGTTCTTC.

V usage is TRBV5-4 and J usage is TRBJ2-3, with D unresolved. Germline V CDR1 and CDR2: SGHNT, YYREEE (reference sequence). This CDR3 has 15 residues. Trimming removed 4 bases at V and 2 bases at J, with 14 bases between. In nucleotides, the CDR3 is TGTGCCAGCAGCAGTATGCAGTCACCCACAGATACGCAGTATTTT. Translation gives CASSSMQSPTDTQYF.

The chain uses TRBV11-2 and TRBJ1-3; perhaps TRBD1 as D (6 bases). V was trimmed by 5 bases and J by 3 bases, leaving 14 bases between them. Germline CDR1 SGHAT, CDR2 FQNNGV. The CDR3 spans 15 residues. The CDR3: CASSGYRDNGNTIYF. The DNA for the CDR3 is TGTGCCAGCAGCGGGTACAGGGATAATGGAAACACCATATATTTT.

The chain links TRBV20-1 to TRBJ2-7; D gene unclear. Germline V gene data show CDR1 as DFQATT and CDR2 as SNEGSKA (reference sequence). Deletions cut 4 bases from V and 3 bases from J, with 10 bases between. The CDR3 has 12 amino acids. CDR3 sequence reads: CSATDGGYEQYF. CDR3 in DNA: TGCAGTGCTACTGACGGCGGCTACGAGCAGTACTTC.

The gene calls are TRBV5-1 and TRBJ2-7; D is unclear. The CDR3 is 14 amino acids. Germline-derived CDR1 and CDR2 are SGHRS and YFSETQ. Trimming left V 2 bases short and J 3 bases short, with 12 bases between. The DNA for the CDR3 is TGCGCCAGCAGCTTAAGCGCATCTAGCTACGAGCAGTACTTC. This encodes CASSLSASSYEQYF.

The DNA of the CDR3 is TGTGCCAGCAGTTTGGGCTTAAATCAGCCCCAGCATTTT. Its protein is CASSLGLNQPQHF. This chain connects TRBV27 to TRBJ1-5; D gene unclear. V lost 3 bases, J lost 4 bases, and 7 bases lay in between. The CDR3 extends over 13 amino acids. Germline V lookup: CDR1 MNHEY, CDR2 SMNVEV (reference sequence).

The chain couples TRBV5-1 to TRBJ2-3, with 7 bases fitting TRBD1. CDR3 length: 16 residues. V dropped 4 bases and J dropped 4; count of bases not matched to a gene: 12. Germline CDR1 is SGHRS and CDR2 is YFSETQ. The CDR3 DNA sequence: TGCGCCAGCAGCGCCAGAACAGGGGCGCTAGCAGATACGCAGTATTTT. This encodes CASSARTGALADTQYF.

This chain links TRBV27 with TRBJ1-5, with D perhaps TRBD1 (6 bases). The CDR3 contains 13 residues. V was pared by 4 bases and J by 14 bases, with 18 bases between. Germline CDR1 MNHEY, CDR2 SMNVEV (reference sequence). The CDR3 loop reads CASSYAGDPLEHF. DNA for the CDR3: TGTGCCAGCAGTTACGCAGGGGACCCCCTAGAGCATTTT.

In this sample, this clone turned up once. The rearrangement uses TRBV11-2 and TRBJ1-3; 9 nucleotides align to TRBD1. Germline CDR1 is SGHAT and CDR2 is FQNNGV. The J segment lost 8 bases and the V segment lost 5 bases, leaving 7 bases of the junction unmatched. The CDR3 is 14 residues long. Written as DNA, the CDR3 is TGTGCCAGCAGCACACAGGGGGCGAGGTACACCATATATTTT. Its protein is CASSTQGARYTIYF.

This chain uses TRBV18 with TRBJ2-1; 7 bases agree with TRBD2. Germline V CDR1 and CDR2: KGHSH, LQKENI. V lost 3 bases, J lost 3 bases, and 8 bases stayed unmatched. There are 16 residues in the CDR3. The CDR3 DNA is TGTGCCAGCTCACCCCCCTCTGGGGGGGGCTACAATGAGCAGTTCTTC. It yields the protein CASSPPSGGGYNEQFF.

The table lists this clone with a count of one. V and J are TRBV5-1 and TRBJ1-1; unclear D gene. The CDR3 is 13 residues long. The germline gives CDR1 SGHRS, CDR2 YFSETQ. V was pared by 0 bases and J by 6 bases, with 9 bases between. Written as DNA, the CDR3 is TGCGCCAGCAGCTTGGATCAAGCGGCTGAAGCTTTCTTT. It translates to CASSLDQAAEAFF.

V usage is TRBV5-1 and J usage is TRBJ2-7; D uncertain. This CDR3 has 13 residues. Looked up from germline, CDR1 is SGHRS and CDR2 is YFSETQ. V lost 2 bases and J 0 bases, leaving 6 bases between the germline ends. CDR3 coding DNA: TGCGCCAGCAGCTTTTCGTCCTCCTACGAGCAGTACTTC. The encoded protein is CASSFSSSYEQYF.

The rearrangement joins TRBV5-8 to TRBJ1-3; TRBD1 might be the D (5 bases). The germline V gene has CDR1 SGHTS and CDR2 YDEGEE. This CDR3 has 14 amino acids. V lost 4 bases and J lost 3, with 11 bases in between. CDR3: CASSQGVFGNTIYF. For the CDR3, the DNA is TGTGCCAGCAGCCAGGGTGTGTTTGGAAACACCATATATTTT. Filled out from reference TRBV5-8 and TRBJ1-3, the complete variable domain reads EAGVTQSPTHLIKTRGQQATLRCSPISGHTSVYWYQQALGLGLQFLLWYDEGEERNRGNFPPRFSGRQFPNYSSELNVNALELEDSALYLCASSQGVFGNTIYFGEGSWLTVV.

The V gene is TRBV29-1, the J gene TRBJ2-7; 12 nucleotides agree with TRBD1. Losses at the gene ends were 4 bases for V and 4 bases for J; bases not matched to a gene: 11. CDR3 length: 16 amino acids. Germline CDR1 and CDR2: SQVTM and ANQGSEA. The CDR3 sequence is CSVVGTGGIDGYEQYF. The CDR3 nucleotides read TGCAGCGTTGTGGGGACAGGGGGCATAGATGGGTACGAGCAGTACTTC.

This clone was counted once. The CDR3 DNA is TGCGCCAGCAGCCGGGGGGACACTGAAGCTTTCTTT. Protein product: CASSRGDTEAFF. The genes are TRBV4-3 and TRBJ1-1; D is perhaps TRBD1 (5 bases). The V gene's germline CDR1 is LGHNA and CDR2 YSLEER. The CDR3 has 12 amino acids. V was cut by 4 bases and J by 3 bases, with 6 bases left in between.

This clone was detected once. The chain uses TRBV5-4 and TRBJ1-6; D perhaps matches TRBD1 (6 bases). The CDR3 spans 15 residues. Per germline, CDR1 SGHNT and CDR2 YYREEE (reference sequence). Trimming removed 0 bases at V and 8 bases at J, with 12 bases between. CDR3 residues: CASSLETGVDSPLHF. CDR3 sequence (DNA): TGTGCCAGCAGCTTGGAGACAGGCGTGGATTCACCCCTCCACTTT.

J is TRBJ2-2 and V is TRBV7-9, with 12 bases identical to TRBD1. This CDR3 has 16 amino acids. V lost 3 bases, J lost 7 bases, and 6 bases stayed unmatched. Germline CDR1 reads SEHNR; CDR2 reads FQNEAQ (reference sequence). This CDR3 reads CASSLGQGASDGELFF. The CDR3 DNA reads as TGTGCCAGCAGCTTGGGACAGGGGGCGTCGGACGGGGAGCTGTTTTTT.

This chain connects TRBV10-2 to TRBJ1-2; 7 nucleotides match TRBD1. Trimming at V came to 5 bases and at J to 4 bases, leaving 4 bases not matched to a gene. There are 13 residues in the CDR3. Germline CDR1 WSHSY, CDR2 SAAADI. CDR3 amino acids: CASSTDRAYGYTF. CDR3 DNA sequence: TGCGCCAGCAGTACCGACAGGGCCTATGGCTACACCTTC.

The J gene is TRBJ2-1, the V gene TRBV7-2; perhaps TRBD2 as D (6 bases). Trimming shortened V by 1 base and J by 0 bases, and 7 bases separated the two germline ends. Looked up from germline, CDR1 is SGHTA and CDR2 is FQGNSA. The CDR3 sequence is 15 residues long. The CDR3 loop reads CASSLGSGSYNEQFF. The DNA of the CDR3 is TGTGCCAGCAGCTTAGGTAGCGGCTCCTACAATGAGCAGTTCTTC.

The V gene is TRBV7-6, the J gene TRBJ2-3; D is undetermined. V was cut by 2 bases and J by 2 bases, with 11 bases left in between. The germline V gene has CDR1 SGHVS and CDR2 FNYEAQ. The CDR3 is 15 residues long. In nucleotides, the CDR3 is TGTGCCAGCAGCTTACTTCCCCAGAACACAGATACGCAGTATTTT. This translates into CASSLLPQNTDTQYF.

The chain uses TRBV24-1 and TRBJ1-4, with D uncertain. The germline CDR1 and CDR2 sequences are KGHDR and SFDVKD. Trimming removed 2 bases at V and 5 bases at J, with 11 bases between. The CDR3 extends over 15 amino acids. The chain's CDR3 is CATSDSAGVNEKLFF. CDR3 bases: TGTGCCACCAGTGATTCGGCAGGCGTAAATGAAAAACTGTTTTTT.